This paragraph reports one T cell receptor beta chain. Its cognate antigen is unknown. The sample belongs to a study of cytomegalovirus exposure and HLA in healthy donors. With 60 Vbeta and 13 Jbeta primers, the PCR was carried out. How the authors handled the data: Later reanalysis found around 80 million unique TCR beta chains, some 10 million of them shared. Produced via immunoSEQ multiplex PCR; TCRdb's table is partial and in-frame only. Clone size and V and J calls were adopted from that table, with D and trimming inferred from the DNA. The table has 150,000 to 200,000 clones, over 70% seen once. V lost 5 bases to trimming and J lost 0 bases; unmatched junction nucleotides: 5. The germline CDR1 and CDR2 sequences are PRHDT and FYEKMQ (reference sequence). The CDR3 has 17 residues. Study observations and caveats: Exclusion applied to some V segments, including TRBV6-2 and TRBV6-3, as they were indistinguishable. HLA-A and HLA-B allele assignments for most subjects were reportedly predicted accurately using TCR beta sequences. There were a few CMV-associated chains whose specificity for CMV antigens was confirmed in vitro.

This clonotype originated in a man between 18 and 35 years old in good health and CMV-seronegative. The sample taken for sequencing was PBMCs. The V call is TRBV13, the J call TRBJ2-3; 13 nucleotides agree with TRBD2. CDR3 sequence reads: CASSQLAGGPSTDTQYF. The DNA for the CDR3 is TGTGCCAGCAGCCAACTAGCGGGGGGGCCTAGCACAGATACGCAGTATTTT.